The rows below give T cell receptor beta chains drawn from one sample of a study of chemoradiotherapy in HPV16-positive cancers. Method: immunoSEQ multiplex PCR; TCRdb's copy keeps in-frame clones and lacks some. The sample lists 1,500 to 2,000 clones; approximately 88% were seen once. This sample comprised tumor tissue, obtained from a patient who underwent chemoradiotherapy. These receptors came from a human donor with HPV-associated anogenital cancer. Both conserved end residues are part of each CDR3. A D gene is named only where the DNA matches it firmly. Clone size is not always given. Where it is, it says once, few, many or a class for expanded clones.

>-|TRBV5-4|14|-|TRBJ1-2
TGTGCCAGCAGCTTGGGGGGCAAGAACTATGGCTACACCTTC
CASSLGGKNYGYTF
>-|TRBV2|15|TRBD1|TRBJ1-4
TGTGCCAGCAGTGGCGACAGGGGGGCAAGTGAAAAACTGTTTTTT
CASSGDRGASEKLFF
>-|TRBV7-2|15|-|TRBJ2-7
TGTGCCAGCAGCCCAGAGTTCTTGCGTACGGACGAGCAGTACTTC
CASSPEFLRTDEQYF
>-|TRBV9|13|-|TRBJ1-1
TGTGCCAGCAGCTTCATTCCGGGATTCGAAGCTTTCTTT
CASSFIPGFEAFF
>-|TRBV28|14|-|TRBJ2-6
TGTGCCAGCAGAACAGGAACTGGGGCCAACGTCCTGACTTTC
CASRTGTGANVLTF
>-|TRBV5-5|15|-|TRBJ1-2
TGTGCCAGCAGCTTGGAGGGGGGGACGGGCTATGGCTACACCTTC
CASSLEGGTGYGYTF
>-|TRBV7-9|13|-|TRBJ1-1
TGTGCCAGCAGCCTACCGTGGAACACTGAAGCTTTCTTT
CASSLPWNTEAFF
>-|TRBV4-3|13|-|TRBJ2-2
TGCGCCAGCAGCTACCTAGGACCCGGGGAGCTGTTTTTT
CASSYLGPGELFF
>-|TRBV15|15|TRBD1|TRBJ1-2
TGTGCCACCAGCACCGGACAGGCGGGGGACTATGGCTACACCTTC
CATSTGQAGDYGYTF
>-|TRBV19|15|TRBD1|TRBJ1-2
TGTGCCAGTAGTATAGCTACCGGGACAGACTATGGCTACACCTTC
CASSIATGTDYGYTF
>-|TRBV21-1|15|-|TRBJ1-6
TGTGCCAGCAGCAATGGGAGACCCTATAATTCACCCCTCCACTTT
CASSNGRPYNSPLHF
>-|TRBV7-9|18|TRBD1|TRBJ1-1
TGTGCCAGCAGGAATTACCGAGGGACAGGGGGAGGGGGTACTGAAGCTTTCTTT
CASRNYRGTGGGGTEAFF
>-|TRBV9|15|TRBD1|TRBJ1-6
TGTGCCAGCAGCGGAACAGGGGCCATTAATTCACCCCTCCACTTT
CASSGTGAINSPLHF
>-|TRBV6-1|11|-|TRBJ1-4
TGTGCCAGCGGCCGGGGTGAAAAACTGTTTTTT
CASGRGEKLFF
>-|TRBV7-8|17|-|TRBJ2-7
TGTGCCAGCAGCTTAGAACTGGCCGGGGGGCGAACCTACGAGCAGTACTTT
CASSLELAGGRTYEQYF
>-|TRBV5-5|12|-|TRBJ1-3
TGTGCCAGCAGCTTGGAAGGAAACACCATATATTTT
CASSLEGNTIYF
>-|TRBV29-1|15|TRBD1|TRBJ1-3
TGCAGCGTTGTGAAAGGGACAGCCTCTGGAAACACCATATATTTT
CSVVKGTASGNTIYF
>-|TRBV6-6|14|-|TRBJ1-1
TGTGCCAGCAGTTATCCATCGATGAACACTGAAGCTTTCTTT
CASSYPSMNTEAFF
>-|TRBV13|17|-|TRBJ2-1
TGTGCCAGCAGCTCCCAATTAGGACGGGGGGCTTACAATGAGCAGTTCTTC
CASSSQLGRGAYNEQFF
>-|TRBV6-4|15|-|TRBJ2-2
TGTGCCAGCAGTGACTCGACCCGAGACACCGGGGAGCTGTTTTTT
CASSDSTRDTGELFF
>-|TRBV19|17|-|TRBJ1-5
TGTGCCAGTAGGCCAACGGTCAGCCGGTGGAGCAATCAGCCCCAGCATTTT
CASRPTVSRWSNQPQHF
>-|TRBV2|14|-|TRBJ1-5
TGTGCCAGCAGTGAGGGGGGGCGCGTTCAGCCCCAGCATTTT
CASSEGGRVQPQHF
>-|TRBV29-1|15|TRBD1|TRBJ2-3
TGCAGCGTTGTAGGGACAGGGCAAAACACAGATACGCAGTATTTT
CSVVGTGQNTDTQYF
>-|TRBV19|13|TRBD2|TRBJ2-3
TGTGCCAGTAGCTACGGACTAGCAGATACGCAGTATTTT
CASSYGLADTQYF
>-|TRBV5-6|14|-|TRBJ2-7
TGTGCCAGCAGCTTGGAACTTAGGGGCTACGAGCAGTACTTC
CASSLELRGYEQYF
>-|TRBV5-4|14|-|TRBJ1-1
TGTGCCAGCAGAATAGGGGGTATGAACACTGAAGCTTTCTTT
CASRIGGMNTEAFF
>once|TRBV4-2|16|TRBD2|TRBJ2-2
TGTGCCAGCAGCCCGGAGCGGGGGCTGAACACCGGGGAGCTGTTTTTT
CASSPERGLNTGELFF
>-|TRBV18|14|-|TRBJ2-1
TGTGCCAGCTCGCCCCGGACAGACTACAATGAGCAGTTCTTC
CASSPRTDYNEQFF
>-|TRBV7-6|12|-|TRBJ1-2
TGTGCCAGCAGCTTAGGGGGATTCGGCTACACCTTC
CASSLGGFGYTF
>-|TRBV28|13|-|TRBJ1-1
TGTGCCAGCAGTTTACCAGGATACACTGAAGCTTTCTTT
CASSLPGYTEAFF
>once|TRBV6-5|13|TRBD1|TRBJ1-2
TGTGCCAGCAGAGACAGGGATGACTATGGCTACACCTTC
CASRDRDDYGYTF
>once|TRBV4-3|15|-|TRBJ1-2
TGCGCCAGCAGCCAAGATCGGGGCACACCTTATGGCTACACCTTC
CASSQDRGTPYGYTF
>-|TRBV7-2|17|-|TRBJ1-1
TGTGCCAGCAGCTCCCTGGCAGGGGAGGTTGGGAACACTGAAGCTTTCTTT
CASSSLAGEVGNTEAFF
>-|TRBV5-1|15|TRBD1|TRBJ1-4
TGCGCCAGCAGCTTAAGACAGGGGGACTTTGAAAAACTGTTTTTT
CASSLRQGDFEKLFF
>-|TRBV27|18|TRBD1|TRBJ1-6
TGTGCCAGCAGTTCAATACAGGGGGGGGACCCCTATAATTCACCCCTCCACTTT
CASSSIQGGDPYNSPLHF
>once|TRBV5-1|13|-|TRBJ1-2
TGCGCCAGCAGCCGTGACAATCGTCAGGGCTACACCTTC
CASSRDNRQGYTF
>-|TRBV19|14|-|TRBJ1-5
TGTGCCAGTAGTCGAGGGAGGAACAGTCAGCCCCAGCATTTT
CASSRGRNSQPQHF
>-|TRBV5-6|15|-|TRBJ1-2
TGTGCCAGCAGCTTGCCGGGCCTTCGGTCCTATGGCTACACCTTC
CASSLPGLRSYGYTF
>-|TRBV5-5|15|TRBD1|TRBJ1-2
TGTGCCAGCAGCAGAGAAGGTGGGACAGGGCATGGCTACACCTTC
CASSREGGTGHGYTF
>-|TRBV6-4|15|TRBD2|TRBJ2-1
TGTGCCAGCAGTGCCGAGCGGGGGGGCTCCCATGAGCAGTTCTTC
CASSAERGGSHEQFF
>-|TRBV28|15|-|TRBJ1-4
TGTGCCAGCAGTTCACCCGCAGCAACTAATGAAAAACTGTTTTTT
CASSSPAATNEKLFF
>-|TRBV27|14|TRBD1|TRBJ2-7
TGTGCCAGCAGAATCCGGGACAGAGCCTACGAGCAGTACTTC
CASRIRDRAYEQYF
>-|TRBV19|14|-|TRBJ1-5
TGTGCCAGTAAAGGGATAGGCGGGAATCAGCCCCAGCATTTT
CASKGIGGNQPQHF
>-|TRBV6-5|15|-|TRBJ2-1
TGTGCCAGCAGTTCCACAGGGTTTGACTACAATGAGCAGTTCTTC
CASSSTGFDYNEQFF
>few|TRBV29-1|12|-|TRBJ2-1
TGCAGCGTTGACCTAGAACCCAATGAGCAGTTCTTC
CSVDLEPNEQFF
>-|TRBV20-1|11|-|TRBJ2-1
TGCAGTGCTAGACAATATAATGAGCAGTTCTTC
CSARQYNEQFF
>-|TRBV7-9|16|TRBD2|TRBJ2-2
TGTGCCAGCAGCTTAGATCCTAGCGGCTTCACCGGGGAGCTGTTTTTT
CASSLDPSGFTGELFF
>-|TRBV11-2|16|-|TRBJ2-7
TGTGCCAGCAGCTTAAGGGGGGCGGGGGCCCCATCCGAGCAGTACTTC
CASSLRGAGAPSEQYF
>-|TRBV13|13|-|TRBJ1-1
TGTGCCAGCAGCTTAGTGGGGGGCACTGAAGCTTTCTTT
CASSLVGGTEAFF
>few|TRBV2|16|-|TRBJ2-4
TGTGCCAGCAGTGAAGCACGGCGCCCGGCCAAAACCATTCAGTACTTC
CASSEARRPAKTIQYF
>-|TRBV6-5|16|TRBD1|TRBJ1-4
TGTGCCAGCAGTTACCGCGCCGGGACAGGGAGTGAAAAACTGTTTTTT
CASSYRAGTGSEKLFF
>-|TRBV5-1|15|TRBD1|TRBJ1-2
TGCGCCAGCAGCTTGGACTGGACTACAGGGGATGGCTACACCTTC
CASSLDWTTGDGYTF
>once|TRBV7-2|14|TRBD1|TRBJ1-2
TGTGCCAGCAGCGCTAGGGACAGCCCCTATGGCTACACCTTC
CASSARDSPYGYTF
>-|TRBV7-6|13|-|TRBJ1-1
TGTGCCAGCAGCCCCCAGTTGAACACTGAAGCTTTCTTT
CASSPQLNTEAFF
>-|TRBV18|15|TRBD1|TRBJ1-3
TGTGCCAGCTCACGGAATACAGGGGTCGGAAACACCATATATTTT
CASSRNTGVGNTIYF
>-|TRBV2|12|-|TRBJ2-7
TGTGCCAGCAGGTTAGGGGCCTACGAGCAGTACTTC
CASRLGAYEQYF
>-|TRBV5-1|16|-|TRBJ2-1
TGCGCCAGCAGGATGCTCGCGGGCAGCTCCTACAATGAGCAGTTCTTC
CASRMLAGSSYNEQFF
>-|TRBV7-2|13|-|TRBJ1-5
TGTGCCAGCAGCTTATCTAGCAATCAGCCCCAGCATTTT
CASSLSSNQPQHF
>-|TRBV6-1|17|TRBD2|TRBJ2-5
TGTGCCAGCAGTGAAGCGGCGGGAGGGGTGGGTCAAGAGACCCAGTACTTC
CASSEAAGGVGQETQYF